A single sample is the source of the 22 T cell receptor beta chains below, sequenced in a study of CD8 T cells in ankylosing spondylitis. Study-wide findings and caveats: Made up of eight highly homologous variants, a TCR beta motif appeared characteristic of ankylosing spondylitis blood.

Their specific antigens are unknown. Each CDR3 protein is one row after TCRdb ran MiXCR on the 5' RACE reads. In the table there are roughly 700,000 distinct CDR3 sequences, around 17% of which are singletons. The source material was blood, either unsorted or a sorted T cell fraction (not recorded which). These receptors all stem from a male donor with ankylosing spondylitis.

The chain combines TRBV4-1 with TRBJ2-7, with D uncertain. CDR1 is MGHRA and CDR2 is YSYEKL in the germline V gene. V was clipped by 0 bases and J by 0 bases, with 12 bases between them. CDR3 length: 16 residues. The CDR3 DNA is TGCGCCAGCAGCCAAGACCTAACGTTCAGCTCCTACGAGCAGTACTTC. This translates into CASSQDLTFSSYEQYF.

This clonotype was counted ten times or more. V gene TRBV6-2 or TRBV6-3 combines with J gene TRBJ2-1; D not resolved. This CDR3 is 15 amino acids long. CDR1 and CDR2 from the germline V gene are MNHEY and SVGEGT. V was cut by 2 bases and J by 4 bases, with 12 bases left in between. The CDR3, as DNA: TGTGCCAGCAGTTACGGGTCGGCGGCTTACAATGAGCAGTTCTTC. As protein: CASSYGSAAYNEQFF.

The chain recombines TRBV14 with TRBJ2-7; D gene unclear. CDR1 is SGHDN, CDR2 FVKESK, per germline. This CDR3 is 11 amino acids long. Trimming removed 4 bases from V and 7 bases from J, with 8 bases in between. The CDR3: CASSRLGEQYF. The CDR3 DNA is TGTGCCAGCAGCCGGTTGGGGGAGCAGTACTTC.

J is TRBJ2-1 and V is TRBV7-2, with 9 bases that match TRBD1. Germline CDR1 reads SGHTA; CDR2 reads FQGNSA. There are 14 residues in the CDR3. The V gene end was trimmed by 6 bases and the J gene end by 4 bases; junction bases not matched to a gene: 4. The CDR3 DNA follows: TGTGCCAGCAGACCGACAGGGGGATACAATGAGCAGTTCTTC. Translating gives CASRPTGGYNEQFF. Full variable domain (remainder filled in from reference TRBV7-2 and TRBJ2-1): GAGVSQSPSNKVTEKGKDVELRCDPISGHTALYWYRQSLGQGLEFLIYFQGNSAPDKSGLPSDRFSAERTGGSVSTLTIQRTQQEDSAVYLCASRPTGGYNEQFFGPGTRLTVL.

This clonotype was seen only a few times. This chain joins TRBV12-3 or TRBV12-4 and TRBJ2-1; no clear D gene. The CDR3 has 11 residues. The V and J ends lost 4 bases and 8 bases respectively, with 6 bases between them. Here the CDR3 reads CASSSRYEQFF. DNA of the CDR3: TGTGCCAGCAGTTCGAGATATGAGCAGTTCTTC.

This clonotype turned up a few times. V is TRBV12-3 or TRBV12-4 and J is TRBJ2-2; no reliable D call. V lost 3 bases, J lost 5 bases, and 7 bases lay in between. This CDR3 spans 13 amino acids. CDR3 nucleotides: TGTGCCAGCAGTTTCGAGGTAACCGGGGAGCTGTTTTTT. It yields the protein CASSFEVTGELFF.

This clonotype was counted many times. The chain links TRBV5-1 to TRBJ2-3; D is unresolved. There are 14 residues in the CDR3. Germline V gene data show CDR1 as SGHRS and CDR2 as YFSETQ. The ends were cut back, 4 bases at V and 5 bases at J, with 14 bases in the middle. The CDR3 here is CASSTPTWGDTQYF. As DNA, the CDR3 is TGCGCCAGCAGCACCCCCACTTGGGGAGATACGCAGTATTTT.

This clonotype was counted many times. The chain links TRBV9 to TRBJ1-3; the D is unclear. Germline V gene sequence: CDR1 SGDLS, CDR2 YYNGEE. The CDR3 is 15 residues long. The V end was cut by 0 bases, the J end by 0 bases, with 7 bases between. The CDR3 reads CASSVAEHSGNTIYF. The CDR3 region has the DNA TGTGCCAGCAGCGTAGCCGAGCACTCTGGAAACACCATATATTTT.

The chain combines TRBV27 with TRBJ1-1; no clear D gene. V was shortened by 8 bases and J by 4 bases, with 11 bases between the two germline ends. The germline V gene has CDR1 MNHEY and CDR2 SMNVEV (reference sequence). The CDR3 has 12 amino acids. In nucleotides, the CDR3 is TGTGCCAGCGGCCGAGAGGGCACTGAAGCTTTCTTT. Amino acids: CASGREGTEAFF.

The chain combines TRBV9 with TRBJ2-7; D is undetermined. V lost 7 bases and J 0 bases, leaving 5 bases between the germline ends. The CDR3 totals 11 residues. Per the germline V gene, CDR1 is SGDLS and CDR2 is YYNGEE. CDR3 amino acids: CASGTSYEQYF. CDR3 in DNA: TGTGCCAGCGGAACCTCCTACGAGCAGTACTTC.

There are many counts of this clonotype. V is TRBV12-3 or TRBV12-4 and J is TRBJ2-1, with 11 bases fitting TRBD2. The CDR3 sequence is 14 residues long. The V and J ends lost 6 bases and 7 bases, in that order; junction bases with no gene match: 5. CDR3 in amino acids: CASSTGTSGNEQFF. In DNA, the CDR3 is TGTGCCAGCAGCACCGGGACTAGCGGAAATGAGCAGTTCTTC.

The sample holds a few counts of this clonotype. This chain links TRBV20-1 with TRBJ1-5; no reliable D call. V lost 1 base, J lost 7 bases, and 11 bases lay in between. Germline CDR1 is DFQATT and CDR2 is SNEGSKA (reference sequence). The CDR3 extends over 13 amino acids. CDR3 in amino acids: CSARGGVQQPQHF. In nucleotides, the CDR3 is TGCAGTGCTAGAGGGGGAGTACAACAGCCCCAGCATTTT.

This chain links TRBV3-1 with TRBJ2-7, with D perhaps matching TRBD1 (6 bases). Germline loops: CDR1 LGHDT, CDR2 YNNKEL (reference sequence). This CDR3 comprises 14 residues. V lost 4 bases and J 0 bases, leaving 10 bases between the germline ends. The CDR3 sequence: CASSPTRGSYEQYF. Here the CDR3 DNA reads TGTGCCAGCAGCCCCACCAGGGGCTCCTACGAGCAGTACTTC.

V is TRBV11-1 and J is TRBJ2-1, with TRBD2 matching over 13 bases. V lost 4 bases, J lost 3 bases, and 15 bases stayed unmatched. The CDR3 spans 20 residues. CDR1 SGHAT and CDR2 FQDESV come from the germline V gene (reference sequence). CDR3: CASSSSVPGLAGSFYNEQFF. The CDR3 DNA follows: TGTGCCAGCAGCTCCTCCGTCCCGGGACTAGCGGGAAGTTTCTACAATGAGCAGTTCTTC.

CDR3 nucleotides: TGTGCCAGCAGAAAGGACAGGGGGCGTGATACGCAGTATTTT. Translated: CASRKDRGRDTQYF. The rearrangement joins TRBV12-3 or TRBV12-4 to TRBJ2-3; 11 bases match TRBD1. There are 14 residues in the CDR3. V dropped 6 bases and J dropped 6; count of bases not matched to a gene: 5.

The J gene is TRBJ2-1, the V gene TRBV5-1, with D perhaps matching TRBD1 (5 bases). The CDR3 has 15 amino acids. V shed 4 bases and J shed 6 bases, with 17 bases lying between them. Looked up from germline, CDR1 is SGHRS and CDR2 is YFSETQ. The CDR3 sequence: CASSALVVRGNEQFF. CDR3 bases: TGCGCCAGCAGCGCGCTCGTGGTAAGGGGCAATGAGCAGTTCTTC.

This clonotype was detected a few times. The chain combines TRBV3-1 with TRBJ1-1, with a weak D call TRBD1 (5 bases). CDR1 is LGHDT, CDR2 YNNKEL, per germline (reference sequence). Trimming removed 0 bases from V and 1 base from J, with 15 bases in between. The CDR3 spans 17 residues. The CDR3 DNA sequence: TGTGCCAGCAGCCAAGAGGGAGTAAGGGGCTCGAACACTGAAGCTTTCTTT. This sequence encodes CASSQEGVRGSNTEAFF.

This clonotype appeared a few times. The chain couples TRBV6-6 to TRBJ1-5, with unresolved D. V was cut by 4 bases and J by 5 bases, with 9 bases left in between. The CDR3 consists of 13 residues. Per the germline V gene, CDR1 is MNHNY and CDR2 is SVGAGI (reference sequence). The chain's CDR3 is CASSSIEHQPQHF. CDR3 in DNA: TGTGCCAGCAGTTCGATAGAGCATCAGCCCCAGCATTTT.

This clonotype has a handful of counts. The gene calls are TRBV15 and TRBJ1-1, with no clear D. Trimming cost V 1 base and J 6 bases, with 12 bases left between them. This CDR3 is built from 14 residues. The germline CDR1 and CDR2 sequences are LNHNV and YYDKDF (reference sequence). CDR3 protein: CATSRGFMDAEAFF. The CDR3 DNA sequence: TGTGCCACCAGCAGAGGCTTCATGGACGCTGAAGCTTTCTTT.

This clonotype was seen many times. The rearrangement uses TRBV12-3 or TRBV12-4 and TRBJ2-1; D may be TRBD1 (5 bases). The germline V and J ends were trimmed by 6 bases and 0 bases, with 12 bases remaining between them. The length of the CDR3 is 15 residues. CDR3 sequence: CASSMDTTSYNEQFF. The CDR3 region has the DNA TGTGCCAGCAGCATGGACACGACCTCCTACAATGAGCAGTTCTTC.

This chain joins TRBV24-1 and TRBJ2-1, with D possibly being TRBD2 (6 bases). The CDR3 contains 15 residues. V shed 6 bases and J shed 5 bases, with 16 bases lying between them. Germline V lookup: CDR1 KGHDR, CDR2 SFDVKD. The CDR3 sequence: CATSSRDWANNEQFF. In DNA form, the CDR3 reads TGTGCCACCAGTTCCCGGGACTGGGCCAACAATGAGCAGTTCTTC.

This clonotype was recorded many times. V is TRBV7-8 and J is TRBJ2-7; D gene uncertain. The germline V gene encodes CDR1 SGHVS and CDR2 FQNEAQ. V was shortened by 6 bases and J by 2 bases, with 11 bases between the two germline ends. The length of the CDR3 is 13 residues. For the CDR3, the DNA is TGTGCCAGCAGTCTCGGGTCGCCCTACGAGCAGTACTTC. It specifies CASSLGSPYEQYF.